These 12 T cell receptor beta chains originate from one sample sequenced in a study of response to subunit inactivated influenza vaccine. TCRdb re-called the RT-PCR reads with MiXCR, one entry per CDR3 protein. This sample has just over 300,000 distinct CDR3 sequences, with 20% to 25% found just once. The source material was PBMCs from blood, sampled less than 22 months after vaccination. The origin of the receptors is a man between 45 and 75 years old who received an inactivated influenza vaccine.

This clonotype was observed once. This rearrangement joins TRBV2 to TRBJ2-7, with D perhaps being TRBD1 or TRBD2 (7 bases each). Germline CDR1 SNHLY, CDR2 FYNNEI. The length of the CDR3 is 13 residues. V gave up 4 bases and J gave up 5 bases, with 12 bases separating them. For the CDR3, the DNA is TGTGCCAGCAGTGCACAGGGGAGGGACGAGCAGTACTTC. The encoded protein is CASSAQGRDEQYF.

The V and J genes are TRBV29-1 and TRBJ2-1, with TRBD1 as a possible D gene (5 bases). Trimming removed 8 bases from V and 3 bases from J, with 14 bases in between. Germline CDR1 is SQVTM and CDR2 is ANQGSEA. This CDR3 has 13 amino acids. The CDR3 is CSTIQDRYNEQFF. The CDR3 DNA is TGCAGCACCATACAGGACCGCTACAATGAGCAGTTCTTC.

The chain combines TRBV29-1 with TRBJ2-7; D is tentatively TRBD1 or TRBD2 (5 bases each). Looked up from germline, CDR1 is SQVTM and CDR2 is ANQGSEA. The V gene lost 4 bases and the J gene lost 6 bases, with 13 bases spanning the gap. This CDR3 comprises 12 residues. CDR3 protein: CSVAGQGPEQYF. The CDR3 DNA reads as TGCAGCGTTGCGGGGCAGGGACCCGAGCAGTACTTC.

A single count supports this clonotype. The CDR3 DNA is TGTGCCAGCAGCCAAGATCTCAGGGGGCGTCCAGAGACCCAGTACTTC. Its translation: CASSQDLRGRPETQYF. The chain is built from TRBV4-2 and TRBJ2-5; TRBD1 matches at 8 bases. CDR1 LGHNA and CDR2 YNFKEQ come from the germline V gene. The CDR3 is made up of 16 amino acids. With V trimmed by 0 bases and J by 4 bases, 7 bases remained unmatched.

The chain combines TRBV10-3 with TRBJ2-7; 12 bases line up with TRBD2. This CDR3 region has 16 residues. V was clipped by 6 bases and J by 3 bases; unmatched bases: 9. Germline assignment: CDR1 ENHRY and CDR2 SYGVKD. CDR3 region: CAIRTSGSGQNYEQYF. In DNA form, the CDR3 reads TGTGCCATCAGGACTAGCGGGAGCGGACAGAACTACGAGCAGTACTTC.

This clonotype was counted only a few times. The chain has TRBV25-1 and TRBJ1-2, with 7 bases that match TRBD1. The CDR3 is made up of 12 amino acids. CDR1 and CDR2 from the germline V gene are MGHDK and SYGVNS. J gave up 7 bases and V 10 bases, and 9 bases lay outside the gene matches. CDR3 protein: CATTGEQGGYTF. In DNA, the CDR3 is TGTGCCACCACAGGGGAACAGGGTGGCTACACCTTC.

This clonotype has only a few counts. The CDR3 here is CASSYSSYFRGSGEQYF. Written as DNA, the CDR3 is TGTGCCAGCAGTTACTCGTCGTATTTCAGGGGCTCTGGAGAGCAGTACTTC. This chain connects TRBV6-2 or TRBV6-3 to TRBJ2-7; tentative D call: TRBD1 (6 bases). Trimming left V 0 bases short and J 7 bases short, with 22 bases between. Germline values: CDR1 MNHEY, CDR2 SVGEGT. The CDR3 is 17 residues long.

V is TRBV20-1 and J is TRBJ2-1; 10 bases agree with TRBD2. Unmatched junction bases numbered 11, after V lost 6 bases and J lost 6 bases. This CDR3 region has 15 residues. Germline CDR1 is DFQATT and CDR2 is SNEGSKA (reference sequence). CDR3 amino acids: CSARSLAGVSNEQFF. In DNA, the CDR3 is TGCAGTGCAAGGTCTCTAGCGGGAGTCTCCAATGAGCAGTTCTTC.

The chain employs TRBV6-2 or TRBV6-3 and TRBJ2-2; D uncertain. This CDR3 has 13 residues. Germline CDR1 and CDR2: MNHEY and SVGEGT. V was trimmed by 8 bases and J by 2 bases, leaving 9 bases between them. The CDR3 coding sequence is TGTGCCAGCTGTGGCAGAAACACCGGGGAGCTGTTTTTT. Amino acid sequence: CASCGRNTGELFF.

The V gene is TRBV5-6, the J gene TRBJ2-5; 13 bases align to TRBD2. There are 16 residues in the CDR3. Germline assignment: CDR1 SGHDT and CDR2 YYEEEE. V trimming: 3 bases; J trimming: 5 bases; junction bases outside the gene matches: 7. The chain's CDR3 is CASSSLGLAGLETQYF. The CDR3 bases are TGTGCCAGCAGCTCATTGGGACTAGCGGGATTGGAGACCCAGTACTTC.

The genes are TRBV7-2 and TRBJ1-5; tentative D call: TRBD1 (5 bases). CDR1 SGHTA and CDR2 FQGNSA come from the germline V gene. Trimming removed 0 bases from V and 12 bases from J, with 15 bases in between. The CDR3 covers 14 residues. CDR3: CASSLARDGIHQHF. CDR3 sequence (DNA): TGTGCCAGCAGCTTAGCTCGGGACGGCATCCACCAGCATTTT.

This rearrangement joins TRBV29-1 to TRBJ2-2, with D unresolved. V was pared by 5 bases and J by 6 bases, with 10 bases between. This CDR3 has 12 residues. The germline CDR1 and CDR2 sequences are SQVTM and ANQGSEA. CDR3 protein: CSVRATPGELFF. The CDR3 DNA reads TGCAGCGTTAGGGCGACGCCCGGGGAGCTGTTTTTT.